This T cell receptor (beta chain) is drawn from a study of type 1 regulatory T cells. Study-level information: T-allo10 is a Tr1-enriched, alloantigen-specific CD4 T cell product made in vitro.

This clonotype was observed a handful of times. Its specificity is not known. At one of its ends the junction is not consistent with the germline gene, which may arise from a read error. Study outcomes and limitations: Compared with non-type 1 regulatory T cells, type 1 regulatory T cells showed a more restricted TCR repertoire.

Germline assignment: CDR1 SSHAT and CDR2 FNYEAQ (reference sequence). The CDR3 extends over 15 amino acids. Each CDR3 protein gets one entry after TCRdb re-called the reads with MiXCR. The table records 60,000 to 75,000 distinct CDR3 sequences, roughly 20% of them present only once. The material sequenced was cultured type 1 regulatory T (Tr1) cells, either the whole culture or a sorted fraction (not recorded which). The source of this sequence is a human donor in good health. The chain links TRBV7-7 to TRBJ2-1, with D perhaps matching TRBD2 (7 bases). The CDR3 DNA is TGTGCTAGCAGCTTGGGGGCCCTAGCGGACAATGAGCAGTTCTTC. As protein: CASSLGALADNEQFF. The full variable domain, its missing parts supplied by reference TRBV7-7 and TRBJ2-1, is GAGVSQSPRYKVTKRGQDVTLRCDPISSHATLYWYQQALGQGPEFLTYFNYEAQPDKSGLPSDRFSAERPEGSISTLTIQRTEQRDSAMYRCASSLGALADNEQFFGPGTRLTVL.